This entry describes one T cell receptor beta chain. As yet, its antigen is unknown. At one end, the junction sequence differs from germline, possibly due to a read error. This record belongs to a study of T-cell reconstitution after alpha-beta-depleted transplantation in children. Study outcomes and limitations: Where alpha-beta T cells came from about two months after transplant was reportedly several hundred expanded graft clones. At the one-year point after transplant, T-cell counts and TCRbeta diversity were found to come mostly from T cells that had been newly produced.

Looked up from germline, CDR1 is SGHVS and CDR2 is FNYEAQ. This CDR3 contains 15 residues. Researchers prepared the TCRbeta library using unique molecular identifiers, the study reports. One entry per CDR3 protein, called by TCRdb with MiXCR from the PCR reads. Among 450,000 to 550,000 distinct CDR3 sequences listed, over 9.5% were seen once. V and J are TRBV7-6 and TRBJ2-3, with TRBD2 matching over 8 bases. The source is a female patient aged 2-15 years who had a stem cell transplant for aplastic anemia, so the T cells may come from the graft donor. The material was PBMCs, mostly from graft donor cells, obtained 180 days after TCRalphabeta/CD19-depleted stem cell transplant. The CDR3 DNA follows: TGTGCCAGCACCGCTTTTAGCGGGACCGCAGATACGCATTATTTT. Its translation is CASTAFSGTADTHYF.